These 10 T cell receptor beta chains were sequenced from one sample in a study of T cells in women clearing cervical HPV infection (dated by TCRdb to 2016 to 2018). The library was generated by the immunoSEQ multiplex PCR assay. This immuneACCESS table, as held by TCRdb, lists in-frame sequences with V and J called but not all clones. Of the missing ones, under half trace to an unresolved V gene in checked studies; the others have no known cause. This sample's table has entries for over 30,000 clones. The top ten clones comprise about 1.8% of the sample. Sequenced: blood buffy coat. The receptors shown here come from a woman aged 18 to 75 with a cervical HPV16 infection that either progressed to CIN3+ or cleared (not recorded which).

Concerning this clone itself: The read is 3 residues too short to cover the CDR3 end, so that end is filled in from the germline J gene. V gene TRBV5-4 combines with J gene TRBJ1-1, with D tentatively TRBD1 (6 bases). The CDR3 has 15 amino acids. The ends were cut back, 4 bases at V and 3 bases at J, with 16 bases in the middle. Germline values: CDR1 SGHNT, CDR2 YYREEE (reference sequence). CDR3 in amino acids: CASSTQVGHDTEAFF. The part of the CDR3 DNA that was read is TGTGCCAGCAGCACCCAGGTGGGACACGACACTGAA.

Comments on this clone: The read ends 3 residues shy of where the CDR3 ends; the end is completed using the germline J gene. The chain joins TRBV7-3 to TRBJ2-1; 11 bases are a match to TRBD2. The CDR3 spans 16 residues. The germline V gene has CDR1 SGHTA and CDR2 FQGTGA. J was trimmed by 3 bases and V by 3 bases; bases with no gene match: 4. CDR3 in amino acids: CASSFLAGGVYNEQFF. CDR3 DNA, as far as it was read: TGTGCCAGCAGCTTCTTAGCGGGGGGGGTCTACAATGAG.

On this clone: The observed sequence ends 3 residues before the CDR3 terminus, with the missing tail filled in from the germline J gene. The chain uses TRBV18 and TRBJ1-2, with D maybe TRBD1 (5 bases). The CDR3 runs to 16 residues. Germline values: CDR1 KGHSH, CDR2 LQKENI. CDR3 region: CASSPPGLWQTYDYTF. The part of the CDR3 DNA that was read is TGTGCCAGCTCACCACCGGGGCTGTGGCAAACCTACGAC.

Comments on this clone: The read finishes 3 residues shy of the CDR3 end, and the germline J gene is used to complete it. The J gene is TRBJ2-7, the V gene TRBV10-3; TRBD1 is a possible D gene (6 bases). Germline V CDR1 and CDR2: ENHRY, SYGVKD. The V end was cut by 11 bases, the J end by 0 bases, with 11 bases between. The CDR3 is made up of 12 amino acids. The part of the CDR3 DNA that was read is TGTGCCGTGAGGGACAACTCCTACGAG. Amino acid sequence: CAVRDNSYE. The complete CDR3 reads CAVRDNSYEQYF.

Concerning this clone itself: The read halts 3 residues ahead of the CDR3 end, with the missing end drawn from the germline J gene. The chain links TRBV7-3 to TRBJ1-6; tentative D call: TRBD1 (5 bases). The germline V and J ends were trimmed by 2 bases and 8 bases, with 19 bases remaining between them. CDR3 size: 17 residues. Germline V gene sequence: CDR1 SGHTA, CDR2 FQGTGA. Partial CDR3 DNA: TGTGCCAGCAGCTTACTTCGCGCAGGGAGGGATGATTCACCC. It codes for CASSLLRAGRDDSP. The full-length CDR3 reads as CASSLLRAGRDDSPLHF.

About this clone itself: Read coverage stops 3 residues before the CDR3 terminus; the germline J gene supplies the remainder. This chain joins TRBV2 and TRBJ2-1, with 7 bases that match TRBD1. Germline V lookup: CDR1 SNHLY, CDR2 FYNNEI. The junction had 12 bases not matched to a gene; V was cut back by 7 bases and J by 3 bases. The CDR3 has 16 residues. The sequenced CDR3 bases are TGTGCCAGCACCGGGGTCCGGGACAGAAACTACAATGAG. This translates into CASTGVRDRNYNE. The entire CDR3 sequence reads CASTGVRDRNYNEQFF. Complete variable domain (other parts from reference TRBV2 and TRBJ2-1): EPEVTQTPSHQVTQMGQEVILRCVPISNHLYFYWYRQILGQKVEFLVSFYNNEISEKSEIFDDQFSVERPDGSNFTLKIRSTKLEDSAMYFCASTGVRDRNYNEQFFGPGTRLTVL.

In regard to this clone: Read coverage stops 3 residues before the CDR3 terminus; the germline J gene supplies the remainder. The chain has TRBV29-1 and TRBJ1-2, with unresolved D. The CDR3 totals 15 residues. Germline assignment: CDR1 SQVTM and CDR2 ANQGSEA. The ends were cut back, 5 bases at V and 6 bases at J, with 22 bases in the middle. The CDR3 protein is CSVTGRSEGGDGYTF. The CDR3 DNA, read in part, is TGCAGCGTTACCGGTCGGTCGGAGGGCGGGGATGGC.

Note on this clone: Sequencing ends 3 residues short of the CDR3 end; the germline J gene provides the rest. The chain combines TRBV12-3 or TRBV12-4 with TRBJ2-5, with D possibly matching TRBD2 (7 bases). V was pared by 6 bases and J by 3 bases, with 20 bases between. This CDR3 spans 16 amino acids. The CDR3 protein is CASSPSSRGGEETQYF. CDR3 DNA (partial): TGTGCCAGCAGCCCTTCCTCCAGGGGAGGGGAAGAGACC.

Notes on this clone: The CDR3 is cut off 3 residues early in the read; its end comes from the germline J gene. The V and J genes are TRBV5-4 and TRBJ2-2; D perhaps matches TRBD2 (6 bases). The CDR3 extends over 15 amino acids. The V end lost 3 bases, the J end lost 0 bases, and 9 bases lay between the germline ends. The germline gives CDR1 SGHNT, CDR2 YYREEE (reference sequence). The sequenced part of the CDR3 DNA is TGTGCCAGCAGCTCATGGGGGGCGAACACCGGGGAG. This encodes CASSSWGANTGE. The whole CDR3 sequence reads CASSSWGANTGELFF.

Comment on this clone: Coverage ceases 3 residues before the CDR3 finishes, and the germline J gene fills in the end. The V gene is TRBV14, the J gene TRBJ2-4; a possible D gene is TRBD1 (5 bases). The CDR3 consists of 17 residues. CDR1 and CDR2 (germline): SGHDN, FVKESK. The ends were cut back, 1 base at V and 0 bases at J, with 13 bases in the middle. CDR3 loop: CASSQGGRVIAKNIQYF. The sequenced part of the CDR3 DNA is TGTGCCAGCAGCCAAGGGGGCAGGGTAATAGCCAAAAACATT.